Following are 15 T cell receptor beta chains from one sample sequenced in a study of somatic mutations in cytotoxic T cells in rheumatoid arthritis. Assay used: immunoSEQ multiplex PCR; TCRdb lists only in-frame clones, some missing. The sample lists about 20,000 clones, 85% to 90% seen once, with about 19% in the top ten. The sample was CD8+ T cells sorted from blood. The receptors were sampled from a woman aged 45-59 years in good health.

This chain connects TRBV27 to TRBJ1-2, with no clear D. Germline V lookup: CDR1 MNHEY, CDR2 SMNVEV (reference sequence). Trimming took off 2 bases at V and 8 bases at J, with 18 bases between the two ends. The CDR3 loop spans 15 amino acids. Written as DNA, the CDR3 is TGTGCCAGCAGTTTAAACCCCCTCGGCAGCTACGGCTACACCTTC. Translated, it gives CASSLNPLGSYGYTF.

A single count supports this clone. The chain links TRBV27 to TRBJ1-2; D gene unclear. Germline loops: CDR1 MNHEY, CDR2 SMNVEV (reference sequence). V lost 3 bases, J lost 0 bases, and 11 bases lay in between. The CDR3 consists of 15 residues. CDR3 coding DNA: TGTGCCAGCAGTTTTAACGGAGCTTCTAACTATGGCTACACCTTC. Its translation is CASSFNGASNYGYTF.

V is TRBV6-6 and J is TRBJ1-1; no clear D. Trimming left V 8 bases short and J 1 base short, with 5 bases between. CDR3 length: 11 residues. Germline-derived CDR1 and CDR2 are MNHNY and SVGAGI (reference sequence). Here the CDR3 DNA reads TGTGCCAGCTTTACGAACACTGAAGCTTTCTTT. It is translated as CASFTNTEAFF.

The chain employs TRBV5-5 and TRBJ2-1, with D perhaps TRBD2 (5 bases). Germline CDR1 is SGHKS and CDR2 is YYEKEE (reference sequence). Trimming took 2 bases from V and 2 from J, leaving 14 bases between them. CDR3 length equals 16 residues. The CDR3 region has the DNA TGTGCCAGCAGCTTCACCGGACTGGATACCTACAATGAGCAGTTCTTC. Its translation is CASSFTGLDTYNEQFF.

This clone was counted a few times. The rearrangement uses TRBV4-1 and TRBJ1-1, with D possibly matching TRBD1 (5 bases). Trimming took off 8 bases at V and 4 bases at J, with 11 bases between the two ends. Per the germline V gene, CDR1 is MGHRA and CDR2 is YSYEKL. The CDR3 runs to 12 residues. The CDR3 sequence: CASGRGGTEAFF. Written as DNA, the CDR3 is TGCGCCAGCGGACGGGGGGGCACTGAAGCTTTCTTT.

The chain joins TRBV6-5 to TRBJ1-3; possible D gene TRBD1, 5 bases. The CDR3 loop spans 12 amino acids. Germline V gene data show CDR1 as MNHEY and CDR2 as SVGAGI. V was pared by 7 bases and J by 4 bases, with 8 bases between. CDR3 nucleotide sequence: TGTGCCAGCATGGGGGAAGGAAACACCATATATTTT. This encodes CASMGEGNTIYF.

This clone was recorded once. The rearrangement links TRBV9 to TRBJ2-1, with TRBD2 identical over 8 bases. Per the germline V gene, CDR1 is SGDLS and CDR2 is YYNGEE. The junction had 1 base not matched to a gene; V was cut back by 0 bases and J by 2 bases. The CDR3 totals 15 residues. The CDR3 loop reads CASSVAAGAYNEQFF. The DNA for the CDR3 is TGTGCCAGCAGCGTAGCAGCGGGGGCCTACAATGAGCAGTTCTTC.

The CDR3 bases are TGTGCCAGCAGCGCGACTAGTTCCTACGAGCAGTACGTC. Translating gives CASSATSSYEQYV. V usage is TRBV9 and J usage is TRBJ2-7, with D perhaps TRBD2 (6 bases). The CDR3 covers 13 residues. V lost 3 bases and J lost 1, with 8 bases in between. CDR1 is SGDLS and CDR2 is YYNGEE in the germline V gene.

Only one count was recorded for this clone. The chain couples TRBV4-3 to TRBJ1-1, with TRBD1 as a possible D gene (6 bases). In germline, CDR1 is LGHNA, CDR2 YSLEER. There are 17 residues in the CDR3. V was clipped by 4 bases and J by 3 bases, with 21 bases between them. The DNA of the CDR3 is TGCGCCAGCAGCCCCTTAAGTGCAGGGGCTCTGGACACTGAAGCTTTCTTT. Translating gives CASSPLSAGALDTEAFF.

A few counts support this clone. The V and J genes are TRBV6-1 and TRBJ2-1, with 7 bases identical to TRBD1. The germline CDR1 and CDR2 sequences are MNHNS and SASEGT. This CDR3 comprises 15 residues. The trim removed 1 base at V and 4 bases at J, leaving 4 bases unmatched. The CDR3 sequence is CASSEGQGGYNEQFF. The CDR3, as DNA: TGTGCCAGCAGTGAAGGACAGGGTGGATACAATGAGCAGTTCTTC.

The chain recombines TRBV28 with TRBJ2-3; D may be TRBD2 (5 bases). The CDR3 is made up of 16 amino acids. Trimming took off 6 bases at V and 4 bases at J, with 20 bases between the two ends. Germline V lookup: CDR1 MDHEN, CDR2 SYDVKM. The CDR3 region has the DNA TGTGCCAGCAGACCCTCGAGAGGGCGAGGATCAGATACGCAGTATTTT. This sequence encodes CASRPSRGRGSDTQYF.

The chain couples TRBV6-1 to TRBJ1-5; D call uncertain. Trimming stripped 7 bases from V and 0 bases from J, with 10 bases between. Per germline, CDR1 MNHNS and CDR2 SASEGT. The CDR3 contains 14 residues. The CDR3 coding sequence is TGTGCCAGCACTCGGCAGAGTAGCAATCAGCCCCAGCATTTT. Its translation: CASTRQSSNQPQHF.

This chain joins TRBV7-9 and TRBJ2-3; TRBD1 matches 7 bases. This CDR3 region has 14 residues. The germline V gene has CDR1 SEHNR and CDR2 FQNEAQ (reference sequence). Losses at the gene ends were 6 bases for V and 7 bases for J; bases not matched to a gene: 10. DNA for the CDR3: TGTGCCAGCAGTTCTAGGGACAGACCGAATACGCAGTATTTT. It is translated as CASSSRDRPNTQYF.

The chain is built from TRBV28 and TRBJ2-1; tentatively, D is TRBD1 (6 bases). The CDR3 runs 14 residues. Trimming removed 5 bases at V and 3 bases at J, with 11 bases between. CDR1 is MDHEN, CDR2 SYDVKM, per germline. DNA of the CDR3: TGTGCCAGCAGTCCAGGGGTAAGCTACAATGAGCAGTTCTTC. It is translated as CASSPGVSYNEQFF.

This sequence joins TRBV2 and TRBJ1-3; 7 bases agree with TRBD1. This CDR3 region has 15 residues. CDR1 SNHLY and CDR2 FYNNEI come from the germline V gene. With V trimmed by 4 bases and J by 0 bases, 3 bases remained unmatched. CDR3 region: CASSADRSSGNTIYF. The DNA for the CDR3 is TGTGCCAGCAGTGCGGACAGGAGCTCTGGAAACACCATATATTTT.